This T cell receptor (beta chain) stems from a study of shared clonotypes between healthy human individuals. The CDR3 has 11 amino acids. The V end was cut by 1 base, the J end by 5 bases, with 5 bases between. Germline V gives CDR1 DFQATT, CDR2 SNEGSKA (reference sequence). Sequencing was performed with immunoSEQ multiplex PCR; in TCRdb, only in-frame clones are kept and a portion is missing. In the table there are over a million clones, approximately 98.5% of which are singletons. The TCR comes from a man aged 30 to 39 in good health. Source material: naive CD4+ T cells sorted from blood. The subset denotes: CD45RA+ positively selected. This sequence joins TRBV20-1 and TRBJ1-2; a possible D gene is TRBD1 (5 bases). CDR3 nucleotides: TGCAGTGCTAGAGGACAGTATGGCTACACCTTC. Protein product: CSARGQYGYTF.